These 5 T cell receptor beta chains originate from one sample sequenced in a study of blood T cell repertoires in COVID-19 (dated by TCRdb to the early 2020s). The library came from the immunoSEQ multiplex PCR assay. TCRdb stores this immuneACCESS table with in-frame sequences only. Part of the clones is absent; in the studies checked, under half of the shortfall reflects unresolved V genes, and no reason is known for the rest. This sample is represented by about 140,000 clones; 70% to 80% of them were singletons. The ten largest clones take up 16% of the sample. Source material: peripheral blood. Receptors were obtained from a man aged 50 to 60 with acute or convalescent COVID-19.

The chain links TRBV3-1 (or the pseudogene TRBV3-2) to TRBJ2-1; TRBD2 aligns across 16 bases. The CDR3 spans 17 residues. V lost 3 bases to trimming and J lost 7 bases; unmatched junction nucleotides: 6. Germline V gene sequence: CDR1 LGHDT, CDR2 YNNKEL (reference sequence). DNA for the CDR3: TGTGCCAGCAGCCAGGGACTAGCGGGGGGGCAAAGGAATGAGCAGTTCTTC. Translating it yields CASSQGLAGGQRNEQFF.

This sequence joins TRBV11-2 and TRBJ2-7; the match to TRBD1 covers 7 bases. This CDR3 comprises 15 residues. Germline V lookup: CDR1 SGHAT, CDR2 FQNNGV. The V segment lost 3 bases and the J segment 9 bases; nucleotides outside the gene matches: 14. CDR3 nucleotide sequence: TGTGCCAGCAGCTTTTTAGGACAGGTCAACGATGTGCAGTACGTC. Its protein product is CASSFLGQVNDVQYV.

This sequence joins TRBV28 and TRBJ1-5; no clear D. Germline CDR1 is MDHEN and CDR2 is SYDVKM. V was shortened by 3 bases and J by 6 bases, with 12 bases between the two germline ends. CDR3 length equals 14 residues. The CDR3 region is CASSLGGNLQPQHF. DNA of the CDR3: TGTGCCAGCAGTTTGGGAGGTAACCTTCAGCCCCAGCATTTT.

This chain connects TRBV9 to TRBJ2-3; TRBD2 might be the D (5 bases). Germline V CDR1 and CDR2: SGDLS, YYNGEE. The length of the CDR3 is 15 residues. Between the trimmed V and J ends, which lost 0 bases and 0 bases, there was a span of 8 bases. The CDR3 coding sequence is TGTGCCAGCAGCGTAGGGCGACTAAGCACAGATACGCAGTATTTT. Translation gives CASSVGRLSTDTQYF.

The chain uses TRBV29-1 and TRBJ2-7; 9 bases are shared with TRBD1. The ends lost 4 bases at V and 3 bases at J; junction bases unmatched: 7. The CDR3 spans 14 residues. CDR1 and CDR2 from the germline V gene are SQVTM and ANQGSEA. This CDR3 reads CSVGGSGQGYEQYF. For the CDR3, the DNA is TGCAGCGTTGGGGGGTCGGGACAGGGCTACGAGCAGTACTTC.